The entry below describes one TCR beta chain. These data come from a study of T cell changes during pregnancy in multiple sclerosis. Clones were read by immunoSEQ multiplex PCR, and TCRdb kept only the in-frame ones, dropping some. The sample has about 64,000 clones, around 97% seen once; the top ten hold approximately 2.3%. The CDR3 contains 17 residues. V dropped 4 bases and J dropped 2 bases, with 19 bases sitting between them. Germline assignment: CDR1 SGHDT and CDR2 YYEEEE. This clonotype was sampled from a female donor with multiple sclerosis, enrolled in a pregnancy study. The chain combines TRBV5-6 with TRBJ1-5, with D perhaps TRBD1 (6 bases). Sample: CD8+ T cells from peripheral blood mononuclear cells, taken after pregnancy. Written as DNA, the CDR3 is TGTGCCAGCAGCCCGGGAGGGGGGCGGGAGGGCAATCAGCCCCAGCATTTT. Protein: CASSPGGGREGNQPQHF.